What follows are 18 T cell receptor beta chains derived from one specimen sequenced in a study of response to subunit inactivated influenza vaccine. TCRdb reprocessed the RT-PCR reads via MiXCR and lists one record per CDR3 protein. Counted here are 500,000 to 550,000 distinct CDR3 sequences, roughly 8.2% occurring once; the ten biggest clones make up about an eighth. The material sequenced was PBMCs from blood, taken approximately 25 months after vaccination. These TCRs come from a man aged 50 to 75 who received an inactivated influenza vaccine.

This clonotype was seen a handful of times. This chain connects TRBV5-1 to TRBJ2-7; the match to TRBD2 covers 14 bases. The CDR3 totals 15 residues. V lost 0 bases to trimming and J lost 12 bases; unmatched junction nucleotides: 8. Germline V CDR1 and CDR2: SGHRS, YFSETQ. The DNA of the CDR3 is TGCGCCAGCAGCTTGGCCGGGACTAGCGGGAGTTCCCCGTACTTC. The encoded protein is CASSLAGTSGSSPYF.

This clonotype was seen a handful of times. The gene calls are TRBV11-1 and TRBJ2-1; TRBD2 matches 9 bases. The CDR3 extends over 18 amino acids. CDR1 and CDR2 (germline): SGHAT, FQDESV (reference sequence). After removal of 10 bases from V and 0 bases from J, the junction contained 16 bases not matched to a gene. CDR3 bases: TGTGCCACGGACCTCTATTTGGGCGGGAGGGCCTCCTACAATGAGCAGTTCTTC. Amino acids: CATDLYLGGRASYNEQFF.

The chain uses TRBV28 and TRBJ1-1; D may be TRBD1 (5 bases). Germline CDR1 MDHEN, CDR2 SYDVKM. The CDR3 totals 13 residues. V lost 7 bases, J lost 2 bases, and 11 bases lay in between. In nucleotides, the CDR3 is TGTGCCAGCACCCCGACAGCAAACACTGAAGCTTTCTTT. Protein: CASTPTANTEAFF.

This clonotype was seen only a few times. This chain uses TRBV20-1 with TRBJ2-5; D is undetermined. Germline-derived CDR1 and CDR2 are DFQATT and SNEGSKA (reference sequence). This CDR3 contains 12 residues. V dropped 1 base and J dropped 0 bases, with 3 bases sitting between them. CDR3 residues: CSARVNQETQYF. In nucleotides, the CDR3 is TGCAGTGCTAGAGTGAACCAAGAGACCCAGTACTTC.

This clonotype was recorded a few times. The CDR3 DNA is TGCAGTGCTAGGAGAGGCGAGGGCGGATCATGGACTAATCAGCCCCAGCATTTT. Translated: CSARRGEGGSWTNQPQHF. The V call is TRBV20-1, the J call TRBJ1-5; D is uncertain. Germline CDR1 reads DFQATT; CDR2 reads SNEGSKA (reference sequence). CDR3 length equals 18 residues. Trimming removed 3 bases from V and 4 bases from J, with 25 bases in between.

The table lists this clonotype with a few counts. CDR3 sequence reads: CSASKTGNQPQHF. The CDR3 region has the DNA TGCAGTGCTAGCAAGACGGGCAATCAGCCCCAGCATTTT. This chain uses TRBV20-1 with TRBJ1-5; the D is unclear. CDR3 length: 13 amino acids. Germline CDR1 is DFQATT and CDR2 is SNEGSKA (reference sequence). V lost 3 bases to trimming and J lost 2 bases, with 8 bases between them.

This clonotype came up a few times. The DNA of the CDR3 is TGCAGTGCTTTCCATACGGAGACCCAGTACTTC. The encoded protein is CSAFHTETQYF. The chain couples TRBV20-1 to TRBJ2-5; the D is unclear. The V gene's germline CDR1 is DFQATT and CDR2 SNEGSKA (reference sequence). The V end lost 5 bases, the J end lost 5 bases, and 9 bases lay between the germline ends. The CDR3 is made up of 11 amino acids.

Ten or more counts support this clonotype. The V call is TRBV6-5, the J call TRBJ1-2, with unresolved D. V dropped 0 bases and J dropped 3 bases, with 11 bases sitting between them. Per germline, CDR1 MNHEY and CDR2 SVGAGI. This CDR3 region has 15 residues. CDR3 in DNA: TGTGCCAGCAGTTACTCAGGCGACGGGGACTATGGCTACACCTTC. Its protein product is CASSYSGDGDYGYTF.

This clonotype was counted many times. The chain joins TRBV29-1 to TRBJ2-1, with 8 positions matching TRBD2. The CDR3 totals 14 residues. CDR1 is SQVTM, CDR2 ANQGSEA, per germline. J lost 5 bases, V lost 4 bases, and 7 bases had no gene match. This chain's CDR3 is CSVGREGQNNEQFF. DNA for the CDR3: TGCAGCGTTGGACGGGAGGGACAAAACAATGAGCAGTTCTTC.

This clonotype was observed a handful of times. The CDR3 region has the DNA TGTGCCAGCAGCGTCCACGCGGCAAATTTGGATTCACCCCTCCACTTT. It encodes CASSVHAANLDSPLHF. The rearrangement uses TRBV9 and TRBJ1-6; D call uncertain. Germline CDR1 SGDLS, CDR2 YYNGEE. The V gene lost 2 bases and the J gene lost 8 bases, with 17 bases spanning the gap. The CDR3 runs to 16 residues. Drawing the rest from reference TRBV9 and TRBJ1-6, the complete variable domain is DSGVTQTPKHLITATGQRVTLRCSPRSGDLSVYWYQQSLDQGLQFLIQYYNGEERAKGNILERFSAQQFPDLHSELNLSSLELGDSALYFCASSVHAANLDSPLHFGNGTRLTVT.

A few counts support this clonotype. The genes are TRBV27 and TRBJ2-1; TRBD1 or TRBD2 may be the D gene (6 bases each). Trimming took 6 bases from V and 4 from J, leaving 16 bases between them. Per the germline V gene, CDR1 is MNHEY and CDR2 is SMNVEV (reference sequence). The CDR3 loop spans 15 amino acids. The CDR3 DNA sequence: TGTGCCAGCAGCCTTCACGGAGGGGGTTACAATGAGCAGTTCTTC. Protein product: CASSLHGGGYNEQFF.

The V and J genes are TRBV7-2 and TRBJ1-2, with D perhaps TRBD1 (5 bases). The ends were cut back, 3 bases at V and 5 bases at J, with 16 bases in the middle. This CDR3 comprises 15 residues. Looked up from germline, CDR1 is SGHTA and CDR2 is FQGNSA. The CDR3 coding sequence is TGTGCCAGCAGCTTGGCATCCGGGACGGGTTATGGCTACACCTTC. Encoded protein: CASSLASGTGYGYTF.

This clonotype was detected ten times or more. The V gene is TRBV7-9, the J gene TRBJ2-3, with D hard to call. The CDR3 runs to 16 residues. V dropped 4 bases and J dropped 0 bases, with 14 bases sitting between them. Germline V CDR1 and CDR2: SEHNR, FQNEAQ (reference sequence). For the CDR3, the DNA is TGTGCCAGCAGCTCAGAAGTTACAGCAAGCACAGATACGCAGTATTTT. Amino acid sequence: CASSSEVTASTDTQYF.

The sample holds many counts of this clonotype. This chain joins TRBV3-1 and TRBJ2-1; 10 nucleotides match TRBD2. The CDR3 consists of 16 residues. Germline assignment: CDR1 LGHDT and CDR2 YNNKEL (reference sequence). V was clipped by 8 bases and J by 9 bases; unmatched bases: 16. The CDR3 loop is CASGKPSAGGIGEQFF. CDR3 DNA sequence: TGTGCCAGCGGGAAGCCGTCAGCGGGAGGGATTGGTGAGCAGTTCTTC.

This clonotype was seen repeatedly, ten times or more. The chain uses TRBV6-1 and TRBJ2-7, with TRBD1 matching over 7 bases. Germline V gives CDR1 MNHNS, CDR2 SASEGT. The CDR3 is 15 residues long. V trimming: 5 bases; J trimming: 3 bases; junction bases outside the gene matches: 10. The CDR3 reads CASSPKVGQNYEQYF. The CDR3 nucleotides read TGTGCCAGCAGTCCCAAGGTGGGACAGAACTACGAGCAGTACTTC.

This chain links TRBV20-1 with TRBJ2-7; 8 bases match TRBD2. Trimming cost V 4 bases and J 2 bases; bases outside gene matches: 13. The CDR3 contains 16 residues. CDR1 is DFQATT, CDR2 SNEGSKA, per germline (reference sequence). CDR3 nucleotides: TGCAGTGCTACCACCTATTCTACTAGCGGAGCCTACGAGCAGTACTTC. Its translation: CSATTYSTSGAYEQYF.

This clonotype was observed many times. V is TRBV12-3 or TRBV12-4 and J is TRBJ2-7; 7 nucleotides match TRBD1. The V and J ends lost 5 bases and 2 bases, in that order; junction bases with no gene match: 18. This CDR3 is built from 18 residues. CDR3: CASSPLDFRQGPPYEQYF. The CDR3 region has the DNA TGTGCCAGCAGTCCCCTAGATTTTAGACAGGGACCTCCCTACGAGCAGTACTTC.

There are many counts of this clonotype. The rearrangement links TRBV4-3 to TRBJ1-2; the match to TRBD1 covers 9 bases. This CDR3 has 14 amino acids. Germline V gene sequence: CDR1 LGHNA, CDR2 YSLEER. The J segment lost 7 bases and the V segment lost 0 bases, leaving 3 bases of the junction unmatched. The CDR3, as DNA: TGCGCCAGCAGCCAAGATCTACAGGGGGCTGGCTACACCTTC. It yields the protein CASSQDLQGAGYTF.